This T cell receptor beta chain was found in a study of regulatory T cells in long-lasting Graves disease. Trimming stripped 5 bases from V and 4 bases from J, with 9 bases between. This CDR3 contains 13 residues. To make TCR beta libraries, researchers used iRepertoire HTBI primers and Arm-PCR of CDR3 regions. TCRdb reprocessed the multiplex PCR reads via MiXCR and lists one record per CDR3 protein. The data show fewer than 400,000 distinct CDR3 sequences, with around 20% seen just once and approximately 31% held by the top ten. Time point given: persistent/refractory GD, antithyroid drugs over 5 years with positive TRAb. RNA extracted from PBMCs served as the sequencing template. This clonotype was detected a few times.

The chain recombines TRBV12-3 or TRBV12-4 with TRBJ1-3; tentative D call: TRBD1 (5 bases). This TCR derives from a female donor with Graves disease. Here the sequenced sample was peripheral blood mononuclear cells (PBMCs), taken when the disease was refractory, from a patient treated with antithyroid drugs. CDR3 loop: CASSPGRGNTIYF. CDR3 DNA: TGTGCCAGCAGTCCGGGACGCGGAAACACCATATATTTT.